This paragraph reports one T cell receptor (beta chain). TCRdb keeps only in-frame clones here, not all; method: immunoSEQ multiplex PCR. The data show approximately 250,000 clones, with 70% to 90% seen just once and 4% held by the top ten. The sample comes from a study of blood T cell repertoires in COVID-19. CDR3 length: 19 amino acids. Between the trimmed V and J ends, which lost 2 bases and 1 base, there was a span of 23 bases. Germline V gene data show CDR1 as MNHEY and CDR2 as SMNVEV (reference sequence). The J gene is TRBJ1-1, the V gene TRBV27; D unclear. The sequencing sample was made of peripheral blood. The clonotype was recovered from a man in his fifties with acute or convalescent COVID-19. Here the CDR3 DNA reads TGTGCCAGCAGTTTAGTAGCCCCCCGATACCTCCCGAGGAACACTGAAGCTTTCTTT. The encoded protein is CASSLVAPRYLPRNTEAFF.